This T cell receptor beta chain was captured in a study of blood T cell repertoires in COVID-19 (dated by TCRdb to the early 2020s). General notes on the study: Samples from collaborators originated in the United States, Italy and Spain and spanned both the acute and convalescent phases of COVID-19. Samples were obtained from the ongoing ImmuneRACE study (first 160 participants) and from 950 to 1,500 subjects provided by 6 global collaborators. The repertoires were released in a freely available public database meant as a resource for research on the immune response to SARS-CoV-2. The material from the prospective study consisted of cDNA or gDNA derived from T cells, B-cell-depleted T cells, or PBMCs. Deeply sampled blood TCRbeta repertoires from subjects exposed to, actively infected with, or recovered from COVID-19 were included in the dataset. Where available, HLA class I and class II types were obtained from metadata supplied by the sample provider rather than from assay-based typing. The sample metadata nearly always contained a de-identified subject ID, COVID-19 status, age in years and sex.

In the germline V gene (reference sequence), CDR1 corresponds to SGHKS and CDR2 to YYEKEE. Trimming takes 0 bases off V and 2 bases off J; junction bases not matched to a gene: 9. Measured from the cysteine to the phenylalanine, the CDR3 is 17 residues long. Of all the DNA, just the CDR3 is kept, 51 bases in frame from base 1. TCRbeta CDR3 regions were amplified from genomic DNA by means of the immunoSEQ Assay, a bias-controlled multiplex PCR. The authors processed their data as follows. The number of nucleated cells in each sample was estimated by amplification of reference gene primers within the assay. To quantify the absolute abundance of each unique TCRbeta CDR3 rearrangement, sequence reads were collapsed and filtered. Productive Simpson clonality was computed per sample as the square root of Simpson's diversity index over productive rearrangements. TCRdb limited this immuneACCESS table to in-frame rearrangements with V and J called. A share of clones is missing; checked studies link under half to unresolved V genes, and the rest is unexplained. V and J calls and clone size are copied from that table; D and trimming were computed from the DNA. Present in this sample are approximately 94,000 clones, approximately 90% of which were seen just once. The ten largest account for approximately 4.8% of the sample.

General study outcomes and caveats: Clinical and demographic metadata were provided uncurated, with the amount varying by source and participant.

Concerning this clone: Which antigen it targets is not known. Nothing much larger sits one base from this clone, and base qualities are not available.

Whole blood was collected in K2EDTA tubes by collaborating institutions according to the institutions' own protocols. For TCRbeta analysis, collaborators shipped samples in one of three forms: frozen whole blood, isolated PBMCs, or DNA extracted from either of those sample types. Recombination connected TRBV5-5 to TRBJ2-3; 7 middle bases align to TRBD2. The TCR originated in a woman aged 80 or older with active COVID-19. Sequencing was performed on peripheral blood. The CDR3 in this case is CASSLGLAAAPTDTQYF. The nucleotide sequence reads TGTGCCAGCAGCTTGGGGCTAGCGGCCGCGCCCACAGATACGCAGTATTTT.